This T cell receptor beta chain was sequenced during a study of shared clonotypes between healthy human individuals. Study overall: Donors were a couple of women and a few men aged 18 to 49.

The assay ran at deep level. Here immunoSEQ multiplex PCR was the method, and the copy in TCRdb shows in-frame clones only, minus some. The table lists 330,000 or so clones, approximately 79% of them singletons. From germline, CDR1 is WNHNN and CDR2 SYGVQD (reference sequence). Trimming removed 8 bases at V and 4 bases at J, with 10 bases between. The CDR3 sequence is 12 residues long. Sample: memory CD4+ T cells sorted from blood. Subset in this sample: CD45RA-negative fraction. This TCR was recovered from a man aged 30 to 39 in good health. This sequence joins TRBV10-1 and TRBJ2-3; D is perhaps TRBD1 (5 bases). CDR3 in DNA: TGCGCCAGCCCCCAGGGCCCAGATACGCAGTATTTT. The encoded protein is CASPQGPDTQYF.